This TCR beta chain was observed in a study of CD8+CD57+ T cells in acquired aplastic anemia. It was patients with CD8+CD57+ cell expansion by flow cytometry who were chosen for sequencing. All patients had severe acquired aplastic anemia. Patient blood was sampled before any therapy had been received. TCR beta VDJ and CDR3 were profiled, and genomic DNA was the template. Using its own MiXCR run on the reads, TCRdb lists one record per CDR3 protein. This sample has under 200,000 distinct CDR3 sequences, with less than 60% found just once. This CDR3 contains 16 residues. In germline, CDR1 is SGDLS, CDR2 YYNGEE. Concerning this clonotype itself: At one boundary the junction diverges from the germline segment, which might be a read error.

The material sequenced was sorted CD4+, CD8+, or CD8+CD57+ T cells (not recorded which) from PBMCs. This rearrangement joins TRBV9 to TRBJ2-7; TRBD1 is a possible D gene (6 bases). This TCR came from a human donor with aplastic anemia. CDR3 sequence reads: CASSQELSGAAYEQYF. The CDR3 region has the DNA TGCGCCAGCAGCCAAGAGTTATCAGGGGCCGCCTACGAGCAGTACTTC.